This TCR beta chain appears in the sequencing data of a study of blood T cells in healthy people across ages. Study-wide points: Expanded clonotype shifts may have been confounded, as the donors had an unknown CMV status. The long-lived group displayed more naive CD4+ cells, plus higher diversity, than the aged donors did.

The CDR3 is 14 residues long. Trimming removed 8 bases at V and 5 bases at J, with 18 bases between. Turning to this clonotype: The target antigen is unknown.

Using a J-beta primer mix together with a sample-barcoded 5' primer, a second PCR was run for roughly 6 to 12 cycles. All cDNA molecules were each tagged by a template-switch adaptor with 12 random nucleotides. MiXCR, applied by TCRdb to the 5' RACE reads, yields one record per CDR3 protein. The table includes about a million distinct CDR3 sequences, about 53% detected once. Drawn from each donor were ten milliliters of peripheral blood. The sequence came from a woman aged 55-75 years in good health. The material sequenced was blood. This chain connects TRBV12-3 or TRBV12-4 to TRBJ2-5; D is ambiguous. CDR3 DNA: TGTGCCAGCCGCACCGCGGTGTTCGGGGAGACCCAGTACTTC. Its protein product is CASRTAVFGETQYF.